This TCR beta chain was sequenced for a study of CD8 T cells in ankylosing spondylitis. The CDR3 is made up of 19 amino acids. Unmatched junction bases numbered 20, after V lost 9 bases and J lost 1 base. Germline CDR1 MNHEY, CDR2 SMNVEV (reference sequence). Regarding the study as a whole: Characteristic of ankylosing spondylitis blood, it appeared, was a TCR beta motif comprising eight highly homologous variants.

To note about this clonotype: As yet, its antigen is unknown.

TCRdb processed the 5' RACE reads anew with MiXCR; each CDR3 protein has one entry. The sample holds about 200,000 distinct CDR3 sequences; 7% to 8% are singletons and the top ten take 12% to 15%. Source material: blood, either unsorted or a sorted T cell fraction (not recorded which). The sequence came from a male donor with ankylosing spondylitis. This chain joins TRBV27 and TRBJ2-3; TRBD2 aligns across 9 bases. This chain's CDR3 is CASLQKEKAGGGGTDTQYF. In nucleotides, the CDR3 is TGTGCCAGTCTTCAAAAGGAGAAAGCGGGGGGCGGGGGCACAGATACGCAGTATTTT.